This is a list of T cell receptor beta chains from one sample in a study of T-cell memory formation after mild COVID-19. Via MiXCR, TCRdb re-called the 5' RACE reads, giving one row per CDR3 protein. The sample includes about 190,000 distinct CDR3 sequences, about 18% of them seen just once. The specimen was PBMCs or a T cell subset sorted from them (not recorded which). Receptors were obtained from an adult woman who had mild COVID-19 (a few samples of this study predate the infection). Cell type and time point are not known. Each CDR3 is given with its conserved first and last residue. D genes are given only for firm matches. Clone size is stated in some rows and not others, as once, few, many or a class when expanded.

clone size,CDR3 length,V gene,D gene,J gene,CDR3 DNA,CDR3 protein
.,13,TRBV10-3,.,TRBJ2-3,TGTGCCATCGGAAGAAAGGACCCAGATACGCAGTATTTT,CAIGRKDPDTQYF
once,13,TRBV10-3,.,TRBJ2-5,TGTGCCATCAGTGTTGGCACCCAAGAGACCCAGTACTTC,CAISVGTQETQYF
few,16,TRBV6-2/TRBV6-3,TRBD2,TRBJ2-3,TGTGCCAGCAGTTCCTCCCTTCTAGCGGGAGCAGATACGCAGTATTTT,CASSSSLLAGADTQYF
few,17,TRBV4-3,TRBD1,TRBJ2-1,TGCGCCAGCAGCTTCACTACGACAGGGATGCCGGGCAATGAGCAGTTCTTC,CASSFTTTGMPGNEQFF
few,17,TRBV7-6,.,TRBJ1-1,TGTGCCAGCAGCTTAGCAGGGAAGAACTGGGCGAACACTGAAGCTTTCTTT,CASSLAGKNWANTEAFF
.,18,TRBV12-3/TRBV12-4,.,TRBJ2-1,TGTGCCAGCAGCCCGCGGCGGGTCCTTAGGACCAGATACAATGAGCAGTTCTTC,CASSPRRVLRTRYNEQFF
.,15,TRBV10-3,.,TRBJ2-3,TGTTCCATCAGTGAGTCGAACGGGGCGGCAGATACGCAGTATTTT,CSISESNGAADTQYF
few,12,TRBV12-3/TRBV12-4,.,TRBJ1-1,TGTGCCAGCAGTCGACCGGGGACTGAAGCTTTCTTT,CASSRPGTEAFF
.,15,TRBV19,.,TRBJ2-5,TGTGCCAGTAGTATAGATGAGGGCGCCCGAGGGGCCCAGTACTTC,CASSIDEGARGAQYF
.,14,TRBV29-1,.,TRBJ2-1,TGCAGCGTGGACACCGGGACAAATTCCAATGAGCAGTTCTTC,CSVDTGTNSNEQFF
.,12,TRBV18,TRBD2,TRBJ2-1,TGTGCCAGCTCACCATTAGCGGGAGTGGAGGTGTTC,CASSPLAGVEVF
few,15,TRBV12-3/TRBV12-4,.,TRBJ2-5,TGTGCCAGCAGCCTTCTAGGTGGGACTCGAGAGACCCAGTACTTC,CASSLLGGTRETQYF
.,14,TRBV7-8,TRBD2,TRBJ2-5,TGTGCCAGCAGCTTAGCGGGACTAGTAAAGACCCAGTACTTC,CASSLAGLVKTQYF
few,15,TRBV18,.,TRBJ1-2,TGTGCCAGCTCGCCAAACAGGGACGTAGACTATGGCTACACCTTC,CASSPNRDVDYGYTF
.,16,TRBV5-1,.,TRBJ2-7,TGCGCCAGCAGCCAGGCTGGAGGGGCAGGGTCCTACGAGCAGTACTTC,CASSQAGGAGSYEQYF
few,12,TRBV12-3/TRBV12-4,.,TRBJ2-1,TGTGCCAGCAGTTCCCAGAGCAATGAGCAGTTCTTC,CASSSQSNEQFF
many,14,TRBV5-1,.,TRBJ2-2,TGCGCCAGCAGCTTGAAAAGCAACACCGGGGAGCTGTTTTTT,CASSLKSNTGELFF
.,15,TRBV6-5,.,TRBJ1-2,TGTGCCAGCAGTTACTCGATTGAATTTGGGGATGGCTACACCTTC,CASSYSIEFGDGYTF
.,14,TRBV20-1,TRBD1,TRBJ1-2,TGCAGTGCTTTGGGCCGAGGGGGCCTCGATGGCTACACCTTC,CSALGRGGLDGYTF
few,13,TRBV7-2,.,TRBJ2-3,TGTGCCAGCAGCCCAGATTTGAACAGGGAAGAGTATTTT,CASSPDLNREEYF
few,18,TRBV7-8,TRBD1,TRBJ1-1,TGTGCCAGCAGCATAAGATACGGGACAGCGTCAATGAACACTGAAGCTTTCTTT,CASSIRYGTASMNTEAFF
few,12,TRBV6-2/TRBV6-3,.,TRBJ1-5,TGTGCCAGCAGTTACTTTCCCCAGCCCCAGCATTTT,CASSYFPQPQHF
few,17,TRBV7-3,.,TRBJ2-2,TGTGCCAGCAGCGGTTTTCCGGGACACTCTAACACCGGGGAGCTGTTTTTT,CASSGFPGHSNTGELFF
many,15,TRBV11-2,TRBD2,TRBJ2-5,TGTGCCAGCAGCCTACTAGCGGGAGGCCAAGAGACCCAGTACTTC,CASSLLAGGQETQYF
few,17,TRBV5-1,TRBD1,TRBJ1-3,TGCGCCAGCAGCGGGGCGGGACAGGGGTCCCAAGGAAACACCATATATTTT,CASSGAGQGSQGNTIYF
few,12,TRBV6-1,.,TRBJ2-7,TGTGCCAGCAGCTGGACTTCGATCGAGCAGTACTTC,CASSWTSIEQYF
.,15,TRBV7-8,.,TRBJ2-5,TGTGCCAGCAGCTTAGGGCAGGTCTTCCAAGAGACCCAGTACTTC,CASSLGQVFQETQYF
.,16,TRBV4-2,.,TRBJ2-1,TGTGCCAGCAGCCAAGATATAGGACTCCACCACAATGAGCAGTTCTTC,CASSQDIGLHHNEQFF
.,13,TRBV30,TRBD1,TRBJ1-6,TGTGCCTGGAGTGGACAGGGGGGTTCACCCCTCCACTTT,CAWSGQGGSPLHF
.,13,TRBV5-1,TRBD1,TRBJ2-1,TGCGCCAGCAGCCCTCGACAGGGATGGATCCAGTTCTTC,CASSPRQGWIQFF
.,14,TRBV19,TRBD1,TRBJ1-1,TGTGCCAGTAGGGACAGGGGCTTGAACACTGAAGCTTTCTTT,CASRDRGLNTEAFF
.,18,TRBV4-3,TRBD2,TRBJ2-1,TGCGCCAGCAGCCCTAGGACTAGCGGGGGAAGCTCCTACAATGAGCAGTTCTTC,CASSPRTSGGSSYNEQFF
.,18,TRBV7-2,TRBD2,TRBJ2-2,TGTGCCAGCAGCACTTTTAGGAGACTAGCGGGAGAGACCGGGGAGCTGTTTTTT,CASSTFRRLAGETGELFF
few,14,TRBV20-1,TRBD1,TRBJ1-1,TGCAGTGCTGATAGGACAGGACGGAACACTGAAGCTTTCTTT,CSADRTGRNTEAFF
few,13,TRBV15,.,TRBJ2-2,TGTGCCACCCGTCTACTATCCGCCGGGGAGCTGTTTTTT,CATRLLSAGELFF
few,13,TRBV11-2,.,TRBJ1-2,TGTGCCAGCAGCCCCGCGGGAGACTATGGCTACACCTTC,CASSPAGDYGYTF
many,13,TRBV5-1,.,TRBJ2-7,TGCGCCAGCAGCTTGGGGGGCGACTACGAGCAGTACTTC,CASSLGGDYEQYF
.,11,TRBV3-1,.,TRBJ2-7,TGTGCCAGCAGCCAACTTCGGGAGCAGTACTTC,CASSQLREQYF
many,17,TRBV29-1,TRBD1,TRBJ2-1,TGCAGCCTTGGGGTACAGGGGGCAGGGAGCTCCTACAATGAGCAGTTCTTC,CSLGVQGAGSSYNEQFF
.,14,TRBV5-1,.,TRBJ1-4,TGCGCCAGTACCCGCGGGGCGGACAATGAAAAACTGTTTTTT,CASTRGADNEKLFF
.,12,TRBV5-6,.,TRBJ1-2,TGTGCCAGCAGCCTCCCGAACTATGGCTACACCTTC,CASSLPNYGYTF
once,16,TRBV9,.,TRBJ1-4,TGTGCCAGCAGCGTAGTCGGGGAGCCCTTTAATGAAAAACTGTTTTTT,CASSVVGEPFNEKLFF
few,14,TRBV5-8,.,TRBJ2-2,TGTGCCAGTCAGACTCCCCATCACACCGGGGAGCTGTTTTTT,CASQTPHHTGELFF
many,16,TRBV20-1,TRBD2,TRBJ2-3,TGCAGTGCTAGGTCGCCGGGACTAGCGGGCACAGATACGCAGTATTTT,CSARSPGLAGTDTQYF
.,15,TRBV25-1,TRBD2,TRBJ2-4,TGTGCCAGCAGTGACCCAGGGAGGGTTTCGAACATTAAGTACTTC,CASSDPGRVSNIKYF
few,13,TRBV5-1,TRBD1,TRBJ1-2,TGCGCCAGCAGCCCCGGGACAGCCTATGGCTACACCTTC,CASSPGTAYGYTF
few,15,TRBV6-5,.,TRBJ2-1,TGTGCCAGCAGTCGTGGGGGGAGGTCCTACAATGAGCAGTTCTTC,CASSRGGRSYNEQFF
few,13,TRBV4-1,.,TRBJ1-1,TGCGCCAGCAGCCAAGAGGAAACCACTGAAGCTTTCTTT,CASSQEETTEAFF
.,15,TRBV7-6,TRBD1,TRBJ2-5,TGTGCCAGCAGCGGCCAACCAGGGGGCGGGGAGACCCAGTACTTC,CASSGQPGGGETQYF